This T cell receptor beta chain was observed in a study of CD4 and CD8 cells across lung adenocarcinoma regions listed by TCRdb under 2018. With respect to the entire study: Intratumor heterogeneity of the T cell receptor repertoire was examined by comparing tumor centers with tumor margins.

Measured from the cysteine to the phenylalanine, the CDR3 is 14 residues long. The sequence is cut down to CDR3 DNA, 42 bases in frame from base 1. CDR1 MNHEY and CDR2 SMNVEV are derived from the germline V gene (reference sequence). A word on this clonotype: It has no known antigen specificity. The record has no base qualities; no much larger clone is one base away.

Patients with localized lung adenocarcinoma, a subtype of non-small cell lung cancer, were used as donors. The centers of localized lung adenocarcinomas were where the samples came from. For TCR repertoire analysis, CD8+ T cells from tumor tissue were profiled apart from CD4+ T cells. To prepare the library, PCR was applied. Sequencing was carried out with a HiSeq X Ten. TCRdb reprocessing: public reads trimmed at Q25 with fastp, clones called with MiXCR, in-frame beta chains kept. Here each entry gathers all rows of one CDR3 protein and keeps the most common genes and DNA. Within this sample are roughly 25,000 distinct CDR3 sequences, with more than 45% of them counted one time only. Clones ranked in the top ten supply less than 60% of the sample.

The sequenced sample was CD8+ T cells from the center of a lung tumor. Interpreted using the paper, the cell subset or site label stands for: tumor center region. The receptor chain draws on TRBV27 and TRBJ2-4, with TRBD2 as a weak D call on 6 bases. The end of the DNA fits TRBJ2-5 better, so the J call may be wrong. This clonotype originated in a male donor with lung adenocarcinoma. The CD4 and CD8 labels of this study may be unreliable. CDR3 protein: CAGSGLRSHKTQYF. The DNA sequence is as follows: TGTGCCGGGAGCGGGCTCCGGAGCCACAAGACCCAGTACTTC.